This T cell receptor beta chain appears in the sequencing data of a study of T cells in tuberculosis (dated by TCRdb to the late 2010s). For the study in its entirety: In the study, CD1B tetramers and high-throughput TCR immunosequencing were combined to characterize T cells specific for the mycobacterial lipid antigen glucose monomycolate (GMM). PBMC from patients with active tuberculosis were archived either before the start of standard anti-tuberculosis treatment or within 7 days of starting that treatment. IGRA-negative adolescents, IGRA-positive adolescents with latent tuberculosis and adults with active tuberculosis, some ten per group, were compared in a South African clinical cohort. Paper-wide results and their limitations: Smaller NN-distances were partly driven by shorter CDR3-alpha lengths in active tuberculosis patients, and statistical significance was not reached for the TCR-beta difference. Active tuberculosis TCR-alpha repertoires showed smaller mean NN-distances to GMM-specific TCRs than IGRA-negative controls, suggesting clonal expansion of these TCRs. With the diverse GMM-specific repertoire as input, a classifier achieved under 90% accuracy (AUROC 0.7 to 0.95), whereas GEM motif frequencies as input gave approximately 70% accuracy. Clinical samples were selected based on the availability of cryopreserved specimens, with adults included as active tuberculosis cases and adolescents included as controls.

This clone came up once. The antigen it binds to is not known. Per-base qualities were not stored, and no clone one base away is much larger. The immunoSEQ multiplex PCR assay was used to generate TCR libraries, with TCR-beta and/or TCR-alpha/delta assays applied to each sample. The amplified TCR libraries were sequenced using the Illumina high-throughput platform. The original methods were these. Clustering and dimensionality reduction were performed using pairwise TCRdist distances among GMM-specific receptors from ex vivo sorted or in vitro expanded T cells. The score assigned to each clinical repertoire was mean NN-distance, meaning the average TCRdist to the nearest 10% of tetramer-positive reference sequences. GEM TCR motif frequency was calculated as the fraction of unique TCRs that matched known GEM sequences by V/J usage and CDR3 length. Active tuberculosis was classified by linear discriminant analysis with leave-one-out cross-validation, implemented in scikit-learn. TCRdb took over this immuneACCESS table, retaining in-frame rearrangements with V and J assigned. Such tables are incomplete; in checked studies, under half of the missing clones stem from an unresolved V gene, and the remainder is unexplained. V and J calls and clone size are given by that table; D and trimming were obtained from the DNA. The sample has some 31,000 clones on record, 92% of them singletons. The ten largest clones represent roughly 6.6% of the sample.

The CDR3 sequence holds 15 residues, the cysteine and phenylalanine included. Just the 45-base CDR3 DNA is kept, in frame starting at base 1. The germline V gene yields SNHLY for CDR1 and FYNNEI for CDR2. Deletion took 6 bases off V and 2 bases off J, with a span of 17 bases between the germline ends. The time point label of this sample denotes: new active TB diagnosis, blood taken before or within 7 days of starting treatment. The active tuberculosis patients were newly diagnosed, HIV-seronegative South African adults aged 18 years or older. Confirmation of active tuberculosis was based on positive sputum smear microscopy and/or a positive M. tuberculosis culture. Immunosequencing was performed on unsorted cryopreserved PBMC, with 90,000 to 100,000 T cells per clinical donor covered on average.

This clonotype was sampled from an adult with tuberculosis. The V and J genes are TRBV2 and TRBJ2-7, with a tentative D gene TRBD2 over 5 matching bases. The sample consisted of PBMCs, taken at tuberculosis diagnosis. For the CDR3, the sequence is CASRGNRDLAYEQYF. Here is the DNA: TGTGCCAGCAGGGGCAACCGGGATTTAGCCTACGAGCAGTACTTC.